The present T cell receptor beta chain was sequenced within a study of shared clonotypes between healthy human individuals. Germline V gene sequence: CDR1 SGHTA, CDR2 FQGTGA. V gave up 5 bases and J gave up 6 bases; unmatched junction bases: 12. The CDR3 covers 15 residues. This clone appeared once. Profiling relied on immunoSEQ multiplex PCR, and the TCRdb table lists in-frame clones only, not all of them. The sample consists of over 950,000 clones, approximately 75% of them appearing once. V and J are TRBV7-3 and TRBJ1-2; 7 bases map to TRBD1. The receptor was isolated from a man between 18 and 29 years old in good health. Some clones in this sample may be carry-over from other donors' samples. Sequenced input: memory CD4+ T cells from PBMCs. Documented subset: CD45RA-negative fraction. CDR3 in amino acids: CASSEGSRDRNGYTF. The CDR3 bases are TGTGCCAGCAGCGAGGGATCCCGGGACAGAAATGGCTACACCTTC.